A single sample is the source of the 11 T cell receptor beta chains below, sequenced in a study of blood T cell repertoires in COVID-19. Sequencing used immunoSEQ multiplex PCR; TCRdb keeps in-frame clones, though not all of them. The sample has a few hundred thousand clones, around nine tenths seen once. What was sequenced was peripheral blood. These receptors all come from a woman aged 25 to 39 with COVID-19, enrolled during active disease.

This chain uses TRBV4-2 with TRBJ1-5; TRBD1 might be the D (5 bases). The V gene lost 8 bases and the J gene lost 0 bases, with 11 bases spanning the gap. The CDR3 loop spans 14 amino acids. Germline V gives CDR1 LGHNA, CDR2 YNFKEQ. The CDR3 sequence is CASATEDSNQPQHF. In DNA, the CDR3 is TGTGCCAGCGCGACAGAGGATAGCAATCAGCCCCAGCATTTT.

This chain connects TRBV5-4 to TRBJ2-3, with TRBD2 identical over 8 bases. The J segment lost 4 bases and the V segment lost 2 bases, leaving 3 bases of the junction unmatched. The CDR3 spans 14 residues. Germline V CDR1 and CDR2: SGHNT, YYREEE (reference sequence). CDR3 nucleotide sequence: TGTGCCAGCAGCTTTCGGGGGGGCCCAGATACGCAGTATTTT. Its translation is CASSFRGGPDTQYF.

Note on this clone: Sequence at one end of the junction differs from germline and may be a read error. The genes are TRBV9 and TRBJ2-7; D unresolved. Germline V gene data show CDR1 as SGDLS and CDR2 as YYNGEE. The CDR3 consists of 12 residues. CDR3 loop: CASNVGPYEQYF. The CDR3 coding sequence is TGTGCCAGCAACGTAGGGCCCTACGAGCAGTACTTC.

J is TRBJ1-1 and V is TRBV2, with a possible D match to TRBD1 (5 bases). Germline-derived CDR1 and CDR2 are SNHLY and FYNNEI. V lost 7 bases and J 4 bases, leaving 16 bases between the germline ends. The length of the CDR3 is 14 residues. The CDR3 reads CASKDTTLGTEAFF. CDR3 sequence (DNA): TGTGCCAGCAAGGACACCACCCTGGGCACTGAAGCTTTCTTT.

J is TRBJ2-1 and V is TRBV12-3 or TRBV12-4; D is unclear. V was pared by 3 bases and J by 7 bases, with 7 bases between. The CDR3 covers 12 residues. For the CDR3, the DNA is TGTGCCAGCAGTTTTCATAGAAATGAGCAGTTCTTC. Protein sequence: CASSFHRNEQFF.

Turning to this clone: Its ends do not fully match the called genes, so a read error is possible. DNA for the CDR3: TGTGCCAGCACACCCCAGCATTTT. It yields the protein CASTPQHF. The V call is TRBV18, the J call TRBJ1-5; D is unresolved. CDR3 length: 8 residues. From germline, CDR1 is KGHSH and CDR2 LQKENI.

The count of this clone is one. The rearrangement joins TRBV2 to TRBJ2-3; TRBD1 agrees at 10 bases. The CDR3 consists of 14 residues. Germline V gene sequence: CDR1 SNHLY, CDR2 FYNNEI. V shed 4 bases, J shed 6 bases, and the junction held 4 bases outside the gene matches. The CDR3 region has the DNA TGTGCCAGCAGTGGGGACAGGGGTACGGATACGCAGTATTTT. Its translation is CASSGDRGTDTQYF.

J is TRBJ2-7 and V is TRBV29-1, with 7 bases matching TRBD1. Germline values: CDR1 SQVTM, CDR2 ANQGSEA. There are 11 residues in the CDR3. V lost 7 bases, J lost 6 bases, and 6 bases stayed unmatched. Here the CDR3 reads CSAQQGSEQYF. In nucleotides, the CDR3 is TGCAGCGCGCAACAGGGGTCCGAGCAGTACTTC.

This clone was seen more than once but under ten times. The rearrangement joins TRBV7-9 to TRBJ1-2; maybe TRBD1 (5 bases). V shed 1 base and J shed 4 bases, with 10 bases lying between them. This CDR3 spans 14 amino acids. The germline V gene has CDR1 SEHNR and CDR2 FQNEAQ (reference sequence). The CDR3 bases are TGTGCCAGCAGCTTAGGAGACAGCCTCTATGGCTACACCTTC. Translating it yields CASSLGDSLYGYTF.

This rearrangement joins TRBV7-9 to TRBJ1-4, with TRBD1 matching over 10 bases. Trimming at V came to 4 bases and at J to 8 bases, leaving 7 bases not matched to a gene. CDR1 is SEHNR and CDR2 is FQNEAQ in the germline V gene (reference sequence). CDR3 length equals 15 residues. DNA of the CDR3: TGTGCCAGCAGCTCTCCGGGACAGGGGTGGGAAAAACTGTTTTTT. It translates to CASSSPGQGWEKLFF.

On this clone: One end of the junction is discordant with germline, which a read error may explain. The J gene is TRBJ1-2, the V gene TRBV5-5; perhaps TRBD1 as D (5 bases). CDR3 length: 11 residues. In germline, CDR1 is SGHKS, CDR2 YYEKEE (reference sequence). The DNA for the CDR3 is TGTGCCAGCAGCTTGGAAGGTCGCACAGGCTTC. Translating it yields CASSLEGRTGF.